These 3 T cell receptor beta chains originate from one sample sequenced in a study of blood T cell repertoires in COVID-19. Some clones are missing from TCRdb's copy, which holds only in-frame ones; the method was immunoSEQ multiplex PCR. Of about 44,000 clones in the sample, 87% were seen once. Specimen: peripheral blood. These receptors all stem from a woman of 80 years or more in a cohort sampled during active or convalescent COVID-19.

The chain uses TRBV12-5 and TRBJ1-5, with no clear D. V was shortened by 3 bases and J by 0 bases, with 3 bases between the two germline ends. CDR3 length: 13 residues. Germline V gene sequence: CDR1 LGHNT, CDR2 FRNRAP. The CDR3, as DNA: TGTGCTAGTGGTTTCTCTAGCAATCAGCCCCAGCATTTT. It specifies CASGFSSNQPQHF.

The chain uses TRBV6-5 and TRBJ1-2; 8 nucleotides match TRBD1. The CDR3 is 16 amino acids. Unmatched junction bases numbered 10, after V lost 4 bases and J lost 3 bases. CDR1 is MNHEY, CDR2 SVGAGI, per germline. As DNA, the CDR3 is TGTGCCAGCAGTTTTGGGACAGGACGGGGAGACTATGGCTACACCTTC. This encodes CASSFGTGRGDYGYTF.

This chain joins TRBV7-9 and TRBJ1-1; possibly TRBD1 for D (5 bases). This CDR3 contains 14 residues. The germline gives CDR1 SEHNR, CDR2 FQNEAQ (reference sequence). Trimming shortened V by 5 bases and J by 7 bases, and 17 bases separated the two germline ends. The CDR3 DNA is TGTGCCAGCAGCCCGCGTGCGGGGACGAATGAAGCTTTCTTT. This sequence encodes CASSPRAGTNEAFF.